This T cell receptor (beta chain) came from a study of blood T cell repertoires in COVID-19. CDR3 length: 15 amino acids. Germline-derived CDR1 and CDR2 are KGHDR and SFDVKD. The V and J ends lost 2 bases and 4 bases respectively, with 13 bases between them. Seattle cases were enrolled at active infection and followed longitudinally. The data were produced by immunoSEQ multiplex PCR, yet TCRdb's version contains in-frame clones alone and is incomplete. Altogether about 320,000 clones are present, around 88% being singletons, with the ten largest covering 1.5% to 2%. Sequences were obtained from peripheral blood. This sequence was found in a woman in her twenties or thirties with COVID-19, enrolled during active disease. V and J are TRBV24-1 and TRBJ1-2; D perhaps matches TRBD1 (6 bases). The CDR3 nucleotides are TGTGCCACCAGTGATTCGTCAGGGGTAAGCTATGGCTACACCTTC. Translated: CATSDSSGVSYGYTF.